A selection of T cell receptor beta chains follows, all from one sample in a study of CD8 T cells in ankylosing spondylitis. TCRdb reprocessed the 5' RACE reads via MiXCR and lists one record per CDR3 protein. The sample carries fewer than 550,000 distinct CDR3 sequences, about 5.2% recorded once. Sequencing was done on a sample of blood, either unsorted or a sorted T cell fraction (not recorded which). The receptors derive from a male donor with ankylosing spondylitis. Each CDR3 is given with its conserved first and last residue. D genes are given only for firm matches. For some rows the clone size is stated as once, few or many, or as a class when expanded; others skip it.

>TRBD1|many|TRBV24-1|TRBJ2-1
TGTGCCACCAGTGATCCGACAGGGCGTAAGAATGAGCAGTTCTTC
CATSDPTGRKNEQFF
>TRBD1|-|TRBV3-1|TRBJ2-2
TGTGCCAGCAGCCAATGGGACAGGGTGGCCGGGGAGCTGTTTTTT
CASSQWDRVAGELFF
>TRBD1|many|TRBV6-1|TRBJ1-3
TGTGCCAGCAGTCCGCCGGGACAGGGCATACCGAACACCATATATTTT
CASSPPGQGIPNTIYF
>-|many|TRBV20-1|TRBJ2-5
TGCAGTGCTAGAGATTCCCGACAACTCCAAGAGACCCAGTACTTC
CSARDSRQLQETQYF
>-|many|TRBV4-2|TRBJ2-7
TGTGCCAGCAGCCAATCAGGGCTCGGGACCTACGAGCAGTACTTC
CASSQSGLGTYEQYF
>TRBD1|many|TRBV29-1|TRBJ1-2
TGCAGCGTCGAACCGGGACAGGGGGGATATGGCTACACCTTC
CSVEPGQGGYGYTF
>-|-|TRBV15|TRBJ2-5
TGTGCCACCAGCAGCTGGGGTGGGGAGACCCAGTACTTC
CATSSWGGETQYF
>-|many|TRBV9|TRBJ1-1
TGTGCCAGCAGCACCGACAGGAATACTGAAGCTTTCTTT
CASSTDRNTEAFF
>-|many|TRBV5-1|TRBJ1-1
TGCGCCAGCAGCCCCTTAGAGAACACTGAAGCTTTCTTT
CASSPLENTEAFF
>-|few|TRBV7-2|TRBJ1-1
TGTGCCAGCAGCTTAGCACAAATTAACACTGAAGCTTTCTTT
CASSLAQINTEAFF
>-|many|TRBV7-2|TRBJ2-7
TGTGCCAGCAGGTCGACCCTTACACCCTACGAGCAGTACTTC
CASRSTLTPYEQYF
>TRBD2|many|TRBV20-1|TRBJ2-5
TGCAGTGCCACATCTCCCACTAGCGGGAGTGAGACCCAGTACTTC
CSATSPTSGSETQYF
>TRBD2|many|TRBV7-2|TRBJ2-3
TGTGCCAGCAGCCCATGGACTAGCGGTACAGATACGCAGTATTTT
CASSPWTSGTDTQYF
>TRBD1|many|TRBV6-5|TRBJ1-2
TGTGCCAGCAGTTACTCGTACAGGGGAGAGAGTGGCTACACCTTC
CASSYSYRGESGYTF
>-|many|TRBV5-1|TRBJ1-1
TGCGCCAGCAGCAGAGGGCAGACCCACACTGAAGCTTTCTTT
CASSRGQTHTEAFF
>-|few|TRBV6-2/TRBV6-3|TRBJ2-5
TGTGCCAGCACCCCCGTTCGGGGGGCACAAGAGACCCAGTACTTC
CASTPVRGAQETQYF
>TRBD2|many|TRBV5-1|TRBJ2-5
TGCGCCAGCACCCGCGGGAGTCACCAAGAGACCCAGTACTTC
CASTRGSHQETQYF
>-|many|TRBV7-9|TRBJ1-2
TGTGCCAGCAGCTTAGGGGGCGCCAGGGGCCCCTATGGCTACACCTTC
CASSLGGARGPYGYTF
>-|many|TRBV7-2|TRBJ2-7
TGTGCCGTAAGGATCGGACACCACCCCGAGCAGTACTTC
CAVRIGHHPEQYF
>-|many|TRBV12-3/TRBV12-4|TRBJ2-7
TGTGCCAGCAGTTTAGCCCCCGACCAGGTTCAGTACTTC
CASSLAPDQVQYF
>-|many|TRBV5-5|TRBJ2-1
TGTGCCAGCAGCCTCGCACAGTTCTCCTACAATGAGCAGTTCTTC
CASSLAQFSYNEQFF
>-|-|TRBV5-1|TRBJ2-7
TGCGCCAGCAGCATCCGGGACGGAGGCTACGAGCAGTACTTC
CASSIRDGGYEQYF
>TRBD1|many|TRBV4-3|TRBJ1-4
TGCGCCAGCAGCCAAGGTCGGGGACAGGGCGAAAAACTGTTTTTT
CASSQGRGQGEKLFF
>-|many|TRBV28|TRBJ2-7
TGTGCCAGCCGGGACAATCCCTACGAGCAGTACTTC
CASRDNPYEQYF
>-|many|TRBV20-1|TRBJ2-2
TGCAGTGCTACCCGGACTTATAACACCGGGGAGCTGTTTTTT
CSATRTYNTGELFF
>-|-|TRBV6-1|TRBJ2-1
TGTGCCAGCAGAGAAGGCGGAAACCCTCGCAATGAGCAGTTCTTC
CASREGGNPRNEQFF
>-|many|TRBV20-1|TRBJ2-5
TGCAGTGCTTTCGATCGGGGGCGAGAGACCCAGTACTTC
CSAFDRGRETQYF
>-|many|TRBV7-2|TRBJ2-7
TGTGCCAGCAGCTTAGTGGTGGGGAGAGACGAGCAGTACTTC
CASSLVVGRDEQYF
>-|few|TRBV28|TRBJ2-4
TGTGCCAGCGCATCCCCTAGCGCCCCGGCCAAAAACATTCAGTACTTC
CASASPSAPAKNIQYF
>-|-|TRBV11-2|TRBJ2-7
TGTGCCAGCAGTTGGGATTGGACCCCCTCCTACGAGCAGTACTTC
CASSWDWTPSYEQYF
>-|many|TRBV10-3|TRBJ2-7
TGTGCCATCAGTGAGTCGGGCTACGAGCAGTACTTC
CAISESGYEQYF
>-|many|TRBV12-3/TRBV12-4|TRBJ2-5
TGTGCCAGCAGCATGACGGAGACCCAGTACTTC
CASSMTETQYF
>-|many|TRBV5-1|TRBJ1-1
TGCGCCAGCAGCTCCTGGGAGCTCATGAACACTGAAGCTTTCTTT
CASSSWELMNTEAFF
>-|many|TRBV5-1|TRBJ2-7
TGCGCCAGCAGCTTCGCGACGGCCTCTGAGCAGTACTTC
CASSFATASEQYF
>-|-|TRBV27|TRBJ1-1
TGTGCCAGCGGTCTGTGGGTAGGTGAAGCTTTCTTT
CASGLWVGEAFF
>-|many|TRBV6-1|TRBJ1-5
TGTGCCAGCAGTGACCGACAGTATTATCAGCCCCAGCATTTT
CASSDRQYYQPQHF
>-|many|TRBV4-2|TRBJ2-6
TGTACCAGCAGCCAAGATTGGACAGTCTCTGGGGCCAACGTCCTGACTTTC
CTSSQDWTVSGANVLTF
>TRBD1|-|TRBV14|TRBJ1-5
TGTGCCAGCAGCCAAATTTCTGGACAGGGCCTTATCTATAGCAATCAGCCCCAGCATTTT
CASSQISGQGLIYSNQPQHF
>-|many|TRBV20-1|TRBJ1-3
TGCAGTGCTAGAGACAGGGCAGGCTCTGGAAACACCATATATTTT
CSARDRAGSGNTIYF
>-|many|TRBV4-3|TRBJ1-6
TGCGCCAGCAGCCAAGCGAGGGGACCGAATCGGCTCGGGACGGAGGCCCTCCACTTT
CASSQARGPNRLGTEALHF
>-|many|TRBV4-3|TRBJ2-2
TGCGCCAGCAGCTCCTTGAACAGAAACACCGGGGAGCTGTTTTTT
CASSSLNRNTGELFF
>-|many|TRBV5-1|TRBJ2-6
TGCGCCACCAAGGGCAGCACTACCTACTCTGGGGCCAACGTCCTGACTTTC
CATKGSTTYSGANVLTF
>-|many|TRBV7-9|TRBJ1-4
TGTGCCAGCAGCTTCGGTTCTTCGGCAGGGGCGGGGGAAAAACTGTTTTTT
CASSFGSSAGAGEKLFF
>TRBD2|many|TRBV5-1|TRBJ2-1
TGCGCCAGCAGCCTTTCACTAGCGGGAATGGACAAGCAGTTCTTC
CASSLSLAGMDKQFF
>-|many|TRBV5-1|TRBJ2-3
TGTGCCAGCAGTTTTCTCACAGATACGCAGTATTTT
CASSFLTDTQYF
>-|many|TRBV20-1|TRBJ2-4
TGCAGTGCTCAGGGGGGAGACATTCAGTACTTC
CSAQGGDIQYF
>-|many|TRBV5-1|TRBJ1-2
TGCGCCAGCGGGGGACTCCCAGGGACTAACTATGGCTACACCTTC
CASGGLPGTNYGYTF
>-|many|TRBV20-1|TRBJ2-4
TGCAGTGCTAGAGATGGACGGAAAAACATTCAGTACTTC
CSARDGRKNIQYF
>-|-|TRBV28|TRBJ2-1
TGTGCCAGCAGTCCCATCGGACGGGAAGGGGGGTACAATGAGCAGTTCTTC
CASSPIGREGGYNEQFF
>-|-|TRBV6-4|TRBJ2-1
TGTGCCACAAAGGGGGACATTAATGAGCAGTTCTTC
CATKGDINEQFF
>-|many|TRBV20-1|TRBJ1-5
TGCAGTGCTAGAACGGGTAGACCCAATCAGCCCCAGCATTTT
CSARTGRPNQPQHF
>-|-|TRBV15|TRBJ2-7
TGTGCCACCAGCAGAGCAGGTGCAGGGTCCCACGAGCAGTACTTC
CATSRAGAGSHEQYF
>-|many|TRBV20-1|TRBJ1-1
TGCAGTGCTTATAGACGGGAGAACACTGAAGCTTTCTTT
CSAYRRENTEAFF
>-|many|TRBV24-1|TRBJ1-5
TGTGCCACCAGTGATGGAGGCTTTCTCAATCAGCCCCAGCATTTT
CATSDGGFLNQPQHF
>TRBD2|few|TRBV6-5|TRBJ2-1
TGTGCCAGCAGTTACCAGGTAGCGGGTATGAATGAGCAGTTCTTC
CASSYQVAGMNEQFF
>-|many|TRBV20-1|TRBJ2-7
TGCAGTGCTAGAGTCACGATGGGGAGCTCCTACGAGCAGTACTTC
CSARVTMGSSYEQYF
>TRBD2|many|TRBV10-3|TRBJ2-3
TGTGCCATCAGTGAGTCAGTAGCGGGAGGGCCAAATACGCAGTATTTT
CAISESVAGGPNTQYF